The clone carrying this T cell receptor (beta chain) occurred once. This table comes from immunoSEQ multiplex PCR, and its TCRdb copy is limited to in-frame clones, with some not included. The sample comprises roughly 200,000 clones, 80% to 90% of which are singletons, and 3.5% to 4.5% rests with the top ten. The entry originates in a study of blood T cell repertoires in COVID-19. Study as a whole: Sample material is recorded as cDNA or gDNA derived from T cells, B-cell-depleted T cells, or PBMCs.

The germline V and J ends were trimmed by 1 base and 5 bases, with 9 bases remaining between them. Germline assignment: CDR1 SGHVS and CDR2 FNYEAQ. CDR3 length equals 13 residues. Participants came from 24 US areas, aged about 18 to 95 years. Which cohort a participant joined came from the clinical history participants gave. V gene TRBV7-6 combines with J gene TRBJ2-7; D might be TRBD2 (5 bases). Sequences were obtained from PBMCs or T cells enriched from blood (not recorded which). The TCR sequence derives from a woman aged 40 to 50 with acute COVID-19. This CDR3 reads CASSLELGNEQYF. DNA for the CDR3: TGTGCCAGCAGCTTAGAACTAGGCAACGAGCAGTACTTC. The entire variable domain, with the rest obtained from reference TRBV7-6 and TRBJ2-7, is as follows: GAGVSQSPRYKVTKRGQDVALRCDPISGHVSLYWYRQALGQGPEFLTYFNYEAQQDKSGLPNDRFSAERPEGSISTLTIQRTEQRDSAMYRCASSLELGNEQYFGPGTRLTVT.